The T cell receptor (beta chain) described here comes from a study of T cells expressing NK-cell markers. Study-level background: The study drew TCR beta repertoires from sorted CD3+CD56+NKG2C+, CD3+CD56+NKG2C- and CD3+CD56-NKG2C+ T cells.

Study findings and constraints: Of the CD8+ T cells in six donors, roughly 1.0-7.0% belonged to dominant NKG2C+ clonotypes.

UMI-tagged 5'RACE template switching yielded the TCR beta cDNA. From the 5' RACE reads, TCRdb lists one entry per CDR3 protein and no DNA. Recorded for this sample: approximately 420,000 distinct CDR3 sequences. Notes on this clonotype: The antigen remains undetermined.

The CDR3 loop spans 14 amino acids. CDR1 SGHTA and CDR2 FQGNSA come from the germline V gene. Sequenced material: blood T cells: a sorted CD56 or NKG2C T cell subset, CD4+ or CD8+ T cells, or bulk PBMC T cells (not recorded which). The TCR originated in a woman aged 45-65 years in good health. The rearrangement joins TRBV7-2 to TRBJ2-4. CDR3 sequence: CASSFDQDGNIQYF.